The clone carrying this TCR beta chain has a single count. At the DNA level, this CDR3 is encoded by other sequences in the same sample as well. Using immunoSEQ multiplex PCR, the repertoire was profiled, and TCRdb retains in-frame clones only, with some absent. The table records about 2.4 million clones, 93% of them present only once. The sample originates from a study of shared clonotypes between healthy human individuals. Sequencing was carried out using naive CD4+ T cells from PBMCs. Subset defined: CD45RA+ positively selected. The clonotype comes from a man younger than 35 in good health. Some clones in this sample may be carry-over from other donors' samples.

The CDR3 DNA follows: TGTGCCTGGAGAGGCCAAGAGACCCAGTACTTC. This gives the protein CAWRGQETQYF. This chain links TRBV30 with TRBJ2-5; D unclear. Per germline, CDR1 GTSNPN and CDR2 SVGIG (reference sequence). V lost 3 bases and J lost 1, with 3 bases in between. This CDR3 contains 11 residues.